The 27 T cell receptor beta chains in this list originate from one sample, sequenced in a study of shared clonotypes between healthy human individuals. Libraries were prepared by immunoSEQ multiplex PCR; TCRdb keeps only in-frame clonotypes and omits some of them. The table includes 2 million to 2.5 million clones, about 92% detected once. The sequencing input was naive CD4+ T cells from PBMCs. Subset meaning: CD45RA+ positively selected. The receptors here all came from a man aged 18 to 29 in good health. Some clones in this sample may be carry-over from other donors' samples.

The chain employs TRBV4-2 and TRBJ2-3, with D uncertain. The ends were cut back, 1 base at V and 0 bases at J, with 8 bases in the middle. Germline lookup yields CDR1 LGHNA and CDR2 YNFKEQ. The CDR3 totals 15 residues. CDR3: CASSQAPRSTDTQYF. The CDR3 DNA is TGTGCCAGCAGCCAAGCCCCCAGAAGCACAGATACGCAGTATTTT.

The chain uses TRBV30 and TRBJ1-4; D is possibly TRBD1 (6 bases). Germline CDR1 GTSNPN, CDR2 SVGIG (reference sequence). V lost 0 bases and J 4 bases, leaving 9 bases between the germline ends. The CDR3 has 14 amino acids. The CDR3 spells CAWSVRGLNEKLFF. CDR3 nucleotide sequence: TGTGCCTGGAGTGTACGGGGGCTTAATGAAAAACTGTTTTTT.

The rearrangement links TRBV5-4 to TRBJ2-2; TRBD2 might be the D (6 bases). In germline, CDR1 is SGHNT, CDR2 YYREEE (reference sequence). The CDR3 loop spans 14 amino acids. V gave up 10 bases and J gave up 5 bases, with 18 bases separating them. The CDR3 DNA sequence: TGTGCCGGCCTAGACCGGGGGACGACCGGGGAGCTGTTTTTT. Translating gives CAGLDRGTTGELFF.

The chain links TRBV28 to TRBJ2-2, with D perhaps TRBD2 (5 bases). V lost 0 bases to trimming and J lost 4 bases, with 9 bases between them. The CDR3 has 15 residues. CDR1 and CDR2 from the germline V gene are MDHEN and SYDVKM. CDR3 in amino acids: CASSLWRAATGELFF. In nucleotides, the CDR3 is TGTGCCAGCAGTTTATGGAGGGCGGCCACCGGGGAGCTGTTTTTT.

The chain recombines TRBV15 with TRBJ2-7, with 13 bases identical to TRBD2. V trimming: 5 bases; J trimming: 0 bases; junction bases outside the gene matches: 4. From germline, CDR1 is LNHNV and CDR2 YYDKDF (reference sequence). The CDR3 length is 16 residues. In DNA, the CDR3 is TGTGCCACCAGCCGACGGACTAGCGGGAGCTCCTACGAGCAGTACTTC. This gives the protein CATSRRTSGSSYEQYF.

The J gene is TRBJ2-6, the V gene TRBV4-2; D gene uncertain. The ends were cut back, 1 base at V and 0 bases at J, with 7 bases in the middle. Looked up from germline, CDR1 is LGHNA and CDR2 is YNFKEQ. This CDR3 is built from 16 residues. The CDR3: CASSQAQASGANVLTF. DNA for the CDR3: TGTGCCAGCAGCCAAGCTCAGGCCTCTGGGGCCAACGTCCTGACTTTC.

The genes are TRBV28 and TRBJ2-5, with TRBD1 as a possible D gene (6 bases). Trimming took 10 bases from V and 1 from J, leaving 19 bases between them. The CDR3 consists of 15 residues. The germline CDR1 and CDR2 sequences are MDHEN and SYDVKM. The CDR3 reads CATQETGNPQETQYF. The DNA for the CDR3 is TGTGCCACCCAAGAAACAGGGAACCCCCAAGAGACCCAGTACTTC.

This chain joins TRBV7-3 and TRBJ2-3; the D is unclear. Germline V CDR1 and CDR2: SGHTA, FQGTGA. V was pared by 3 bases and J by 6 bases, with 10 bases between. The CDR3 is 13 amino acids. As DNA, the CDR3 is TGTGCCAGCAGCTTTAGGGTCTTTGATACGCAGTATTTT. It specifies CASSFRVFDTQYF. Full variable domain (missing parts from reference TRBV7-3 and TRBJ2-3): GAGVSQTPSNKVTEKGKYVELRCDPISGHTALYWYRQSLGQGPEFLIYFQGTGAADDSGLPNDRFFAVRPEGSVSTLKIQRTERGDSAVYLCASSFRVFDTQYFGPGTRLTVL.

The chain uses TRBV5-1 and TRBJ2-5; 7 bases are shared with TRBD1. Trimming removed 4 bases from V and 5 bases from J; junction bases left unmatched: 11. CDR1 is SGHRS and CDR2 is YFSETQ in the germline V gene. The CDR3 has 15 amino acids. CDR3 bases: TGCGCCAGCAGCGTAGGGACAGTGACTGCGGAGACCCAGTACTTC. This gives the protein CASSVGTVTAETQYF.

CDR3 sequence: CAISGGGPNTEAFF. The CDR3 DNA reads as TGTGCCATCAGTGGTGGGGGCCCGAACACTGAAGCTTTCTTT. The chain is built from TRBV10-3 and TRBJ1-1, with D possibly matching TRBD1 (6 bases). V lost 4 bases, J lost 1 base, and 10 bases lay in between. In germline, CDR1 is ENHRY, CDR2 SYGVKD. The CDR3 sequence is 14 residues long.

The chain combines TRBV7-3 with TRBJ2-2, with TRBD2 matching 9 bases. CDR1 and CDR2 (germline): SGHTA, FQGTGA. The CDR3 is 16 amino acids. J gave up 2 bases and V 2 bases, and 3 bases lay outside the gene matches. Here the CDR3 reads CASSLELAGNTGELFF. The CDR3 bases are TGTGCCAGCAGCTTAGAGCTAGCGGGAAACACCGGGGAGCTGTTTTTT. The whole variable domain, remainder taken from reference TRBV7-3 and TRBJ2-2, is GAGVSQTPSNKVTEKGKYVELRCDPISGHTALYWYRQSLGQGPEFLIYFQGTGAADDSGLPNDRFFAVRPEGSVSTLKIQRTERGDSAVYLCASSLELAGNTGELFFGEGSRLTVL.

The V and J genes are TRBV7-9 and TRBJ2-7; TRBD2 might be the D (5 bases). Germline loops: CDR1 SEHNR, CDR2 FQNEAQ (reference sequence). This CDR3 contains 13 residues. Trimming cost V 8 bases and J 3 bases, with 14 bases left between them. CDR3 in DNA: TGTGCCAGCCGGAAGGAGGTTTACTACGAGCAGTACTTC. Translated, it gives CASRKEVYYEQYF.

The V call is TRBV9, the J call TRBJ2-1; 8 nucleotides agree with TRBD1. After removal of 2 bases from V and 1 base from J, the junction contained 2 bases not matched to a gene. The germline V gene encodes CDR1 SGDLS and CDR2 YYNGEE. CDR3 length: 15 amino acids. CDR3 sequence: CASSVWTGSYNEQFF. CDR3 sequence (DNA): TGTGCCAGCAGCGTTTGGACAGGGTCCTACAATGAGCAGTTCTTC. The variable domain in full, with the rest retrieved from reference TRBV9 and TRBJ2-1, is DSGVTQTPKHLITATGQRVTLRCSPRSGDLSVYWYQQSLDQGLQFLIQYYNGEERAKGNILERFSAQQFPDLHSELNLSSLELGDSALYFCASSVWTGSYNEQFFGPGTRLTVL.

In its sample, this clone was seen once. The V and J genes are TRBV10-3 and TRBJ2-7; 7 bases are a match to TRBD1. This CDR3 has 14 amino acids. Trimming cost V 5 bases and J 2 bases; bases outside gene matches: 6. Germline-derived CDR1 and CDR2 are ENHRY and SYGVKD. DNA for the CDR3: TGTGCCATCAGTAGCCGGGACAGAACCTACGAGCAGTACTTC. Protein sequence: CAISSRDRTYEQYF.

V is TRBV5-1 and J is TRBJ2-3, with D possibly being TRBD2 (5 bases). CDR3 size: 15 residues. Germline CDR1 and CDR2: SGHRS and YFSETQ. Trimming stripped 0 bases from V and 1 base from J, with 9 bases between. CDR3 in amino acids: CASSLARTRTDTQYF. For the CDR3, the DNA is TGCGCCAGCAGCTTGGCCCGGACTCGCACAGATACGCAGTATTTT.

This clone was seen a handful of times. This chain connects TRBV2 to TRBJ1-1, with 7 bases matching TRBD1. From germline, CDR1 is SNHLY and CDR2 FYNNEI. V was clipped by 7 bases and J by 3 bases; unmatched bases: 8. This CDR3 has 14 residues. The CDR3 reads CASTLTGRDTEAFF. The CDR3 nucleotides are TGTGCCAGCACCTTGACAGGGAGGGACACTGAAGCTTTCTTT.

The chain carries TRBV7-2 and TRBJ1-4; 12 positions match TRBD1. The germline V gene has CDR1 SGHTA and CDR2 FQGNSA. The V gene end was trimmed by 1 base and the J gene end by 8 bases; junction bases not matched to a gene: 2. CDR3 length: 15 amino acids. The CDR3, as DNA: TGTGCCAGCAGCTTAGATGGGACAGGGGGCGAAAAACTGTTTTTT. Translated, it gives CASSLDGTGGEKLFF.

J is TRBJ2-3 and V is TRBV28, with D perhaps being TRBD1 or TRBD2 (6 bases each). Trimming removed 4 bases from V and 2 bases from J, with 10 bases in between. The CDR3 has 14 residues. Germline assignment: CDR1 MDHEN and CDR2 SYDVKM. The CDR3 region is CASSSRDTTDTQYF. CDR3 DNA sequence: TGTGCCAGCAGTTCGCGGGACACCACAGATACGCAGTATTTT.

This clone was counted once. One end of the junction does not line up with germline, which may come from a read error. This chain links TRBV6-6 with TRBJ2-2, with a weak D call TRBD1 (6 bases). This CDR3 spans 13 amino acids. Looked up from germline, CDR1 is MNHNY and CDR2 is SVGAGI (reference sequence). The CDR3, as DNA: TGTGCCAGCATTCTCGACAGGTCCGGAGAGCTGTTTTTT. Translating gives CASILDRSGELFF.

The chain joins TRBV28 to TRBJ1-2; TRBD1 aligns across 10 bases. Trimming removed 5 bases from V and 4 bases from J; junction bases left unmatched: 7. Germline CDR1 reads MDHEN; CDR2 reads SYDVKM. The CDR3 is made up of 15 amino acids. Here the CDR3 DNA reads TGTGCCAGCAGTGAAAGTGGGACAGGGGCCTATGGCTACACCTTC. Its protein is CASSESGTGAYGYTF.

This chain uses TRBV4-2 with TRBJ2-1, with a weak D call TRBD2 (5 bases). Germline V CDR1 and CDR2: LGHNA, YNFKEQ. The CDR3 consists of 17 residues. Trimming took 4 bases from V and 4 from J, leaving 20 bases between them. The CDR3 nucleotides read TGTGCCAGCAGCCCTTCTCCTGGGGAGCCGGGATACAATGAGCAGTTCTTC. Amino acids: CASSPSPGEPGYNEQFF.

This clone has more than one count but fewer than ten. The chain employs TRBV5-1 and TRBJ1-1; D uncertain. This CDR3 has 14 residues. V was trimmed by 4 bases and J by 5 bases, leaving 15 bases between them. The V gene's germline CDR1 is SGHRS and CDR2 YFSETQ. The CDR3 here is CASSQTTQGTEAFF. The CDR3 nucleotides read TGCGCCAGCAGCCAGACCACCCAAGGGACTGAAGCTTTCTTT.

V gene TRBV28 combines with J gene TRBJ2-7, with 14 bases that match TRBD2. The CDR3 runs 17 residues. Germline assignment: CDR1 MDHEN and CDR2 SYDVKM. V dropped 5 bases and J dropped 7; count of bases not matched to a gene: 13. The CDR3 region has the DNA TGTGCCAGCAGTCCGACTAGCGGGAGGGCCTCGTGGTGGGAGCAGTACTTC. This translates into CASSPTSGRASWWEQYF.

The rearrangement joins TRBV5-1 to TRBJ1-1; TRBD1 might be the D (5 bases). CDR1 is SGHRS and CDR2 is YFSETQ in the germline V gene. The CDR3 runs 15 residues. The ends were cut back, 0 bases at V and 1 base at J, with 10 bases in the middle. For the CDR3, the DNA is TGCGCCAGCAGCTTGGAGGGAGGACAGAACACTGAAGCTTTCTTT. This encodes CASSLEGGQNTEAFF. The full variable domain, its missing parts supplied by reference TRBV5-1 and TRBJ1-1, is KAGVTQTPRYLIKTRGQQVTLSCSPISGHRSVSWYQQTPGQGLQFLFEYFSETQRNKGNFPGRFSGRQFSNSRSEMNVSTLELGDSALYLCASSLEGGQNTEAFFGQGTRLTVV.

This sequence joins TRBV6-6 and TRBJ2-1; 8 bases are shared with TRBD1. Germline V lookup: CDR1 MNHNY, CDR2 SVGAGI (reference sequence). The V gene end was trimmed by 6 bases and the J gene end by 0 bases; junction bases not matched to a gene: 4. The CDR3 has 15 amino acids. CDR3 sequence reads: CASRGQVGSYNEQFF. CDR3 DNA sequence: TGTGCCAGCAGGGGACAGGTGGGCTCCTACAATGAGCAGTTCTTC.

The chain combines TRBV11-3 with TRBJ2-1, with D possibly being TRBD2 (7 bases). CDR3 length equals 13 residues. Between the trimmed V and J ends, which lost 5 bases and 8 bases, there was a span of 13 bases. Germline CDR1 reads SGHNT; CDR2 reads YENEEA. The CDR3 sequence is CASSKRGGHEQFF. The CDR3 DNA reads as TGTGCCAGCAGCAAAAGGGGGGGTCATGAGCAGTTCTTC.

This rearrangement joins TRBV9 to TRBJ2-7; D is uncertain. The CDR3 consists of 14 residues. The germline V gene has CDR1 SGDLS and CDR2 YYNGEE. V lost 4 bases and J lost 12, with 23 bases in between. Written as DNA, the CDR3 is TGTGCCAGCAGCCCCCAGGACCGTGCTGCGTACCCGTACTTC. As protein: CASSPQDRAAYPYF.